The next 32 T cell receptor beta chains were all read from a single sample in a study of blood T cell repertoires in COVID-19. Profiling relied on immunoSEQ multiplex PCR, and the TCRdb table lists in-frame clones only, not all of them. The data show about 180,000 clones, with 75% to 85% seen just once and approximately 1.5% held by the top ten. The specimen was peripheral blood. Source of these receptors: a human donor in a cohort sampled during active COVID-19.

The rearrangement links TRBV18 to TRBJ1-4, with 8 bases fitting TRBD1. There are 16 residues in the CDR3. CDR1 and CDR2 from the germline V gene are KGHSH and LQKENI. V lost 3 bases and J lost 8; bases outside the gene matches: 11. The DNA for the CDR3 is TGTGCCAGCTCACCTGGCCAGGGGGCAACTTGGGAAAAACTGTTTTTT. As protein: CASSPGQGATWEKLFF.

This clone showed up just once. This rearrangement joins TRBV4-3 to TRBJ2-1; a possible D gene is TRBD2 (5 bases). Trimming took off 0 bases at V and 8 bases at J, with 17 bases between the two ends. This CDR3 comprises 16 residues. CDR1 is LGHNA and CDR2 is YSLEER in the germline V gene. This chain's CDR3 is CASSQDGAAAWDEQFF. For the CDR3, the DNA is TGCGCCAGCAGCCAAGATGGAGCGGCCGCCTGGGATGAGCAGTTCTTC.

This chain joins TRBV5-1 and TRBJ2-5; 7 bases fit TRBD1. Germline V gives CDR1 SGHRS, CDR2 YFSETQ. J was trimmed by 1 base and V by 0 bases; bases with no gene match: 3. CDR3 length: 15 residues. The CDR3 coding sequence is TGCGCCAGCAGCTTGGATACAGGGGCCCAAGAGACCCAGTACTTC. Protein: CASSLDTGAQETQYF.

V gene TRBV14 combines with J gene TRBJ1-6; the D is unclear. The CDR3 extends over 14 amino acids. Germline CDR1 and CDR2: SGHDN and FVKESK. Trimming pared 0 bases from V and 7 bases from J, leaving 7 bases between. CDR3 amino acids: CASSQEGRNSPLHF. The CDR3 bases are TGTGCCAGCAGCCAAGAAGGGAGGAATTCACCCCTCCACTTT.

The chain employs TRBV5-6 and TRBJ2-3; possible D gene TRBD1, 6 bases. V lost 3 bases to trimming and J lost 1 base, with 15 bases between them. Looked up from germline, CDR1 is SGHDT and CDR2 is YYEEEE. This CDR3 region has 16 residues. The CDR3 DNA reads TGTGCCAGCAGCTCCCTGACAGGTTCGGGCACAGATACGCAGTATTTT. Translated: CASSSLTGSGTDTQYF.

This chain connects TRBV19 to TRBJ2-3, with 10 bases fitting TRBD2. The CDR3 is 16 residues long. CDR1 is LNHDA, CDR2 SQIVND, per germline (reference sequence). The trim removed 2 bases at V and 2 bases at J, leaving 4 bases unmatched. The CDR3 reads CASSIRAGGFTDTQYF. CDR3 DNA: TGTGCCAGTAGTATACGAGCGGGAGGGTTCACAGATACGCAGTATTTT.

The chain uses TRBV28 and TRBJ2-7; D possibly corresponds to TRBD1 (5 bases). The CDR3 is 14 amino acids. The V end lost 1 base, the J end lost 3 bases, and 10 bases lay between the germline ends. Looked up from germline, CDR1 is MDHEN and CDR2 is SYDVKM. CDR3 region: CASSLSQGNYEQYF. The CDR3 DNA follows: TGTGCCAGCAGTTTATCGCAGGGTAACTACGAGCAGTACTTC. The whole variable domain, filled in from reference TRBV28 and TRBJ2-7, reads DVKVTQSSRYLVKRTGEKVFLECVQDMDHENMFWYRQDPGLGLRLIYFSYDVKMKEKGDIPEGYSVSREKKERFSLILESASTNQTSMYLCASSLSQGNYEQYFGPGTRLTVT.

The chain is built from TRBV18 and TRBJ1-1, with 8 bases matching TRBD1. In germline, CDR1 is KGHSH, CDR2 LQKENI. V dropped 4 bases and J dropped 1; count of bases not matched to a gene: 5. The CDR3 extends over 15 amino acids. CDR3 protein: CASSLQGAGNTEAFF. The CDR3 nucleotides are TGTGCCAGCTCACTCCAGGGGGCGGGGAACACTGAAGCTTTCTTT.

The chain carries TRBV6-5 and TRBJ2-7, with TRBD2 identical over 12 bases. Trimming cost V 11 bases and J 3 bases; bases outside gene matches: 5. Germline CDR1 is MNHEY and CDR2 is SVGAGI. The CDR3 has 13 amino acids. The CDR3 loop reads CAVGTSGFYEQYF. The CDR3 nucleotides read TGTGCCGTCGGGACTAGCGGGTTCTACGAGCAGTACTTC.

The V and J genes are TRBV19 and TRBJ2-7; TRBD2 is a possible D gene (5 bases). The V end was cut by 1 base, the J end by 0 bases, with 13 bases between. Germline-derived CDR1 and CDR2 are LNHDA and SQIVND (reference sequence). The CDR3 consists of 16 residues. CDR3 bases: TGTGCCAGTAGTATAGGGGAGCGGAGGAGCTCCTACGAGCAGTACTTC. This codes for CASSIGERRSSYEQYF.

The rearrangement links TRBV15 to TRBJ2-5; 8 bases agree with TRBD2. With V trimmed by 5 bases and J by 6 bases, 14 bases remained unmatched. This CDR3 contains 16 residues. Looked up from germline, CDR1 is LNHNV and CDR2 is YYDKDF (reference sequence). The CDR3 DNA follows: TGTGCCACCAGCCCCAGGTTCGGGGGGGCGGTAAAGACCCAGTACTTC. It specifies CATSPRFGGAVKTQYF.

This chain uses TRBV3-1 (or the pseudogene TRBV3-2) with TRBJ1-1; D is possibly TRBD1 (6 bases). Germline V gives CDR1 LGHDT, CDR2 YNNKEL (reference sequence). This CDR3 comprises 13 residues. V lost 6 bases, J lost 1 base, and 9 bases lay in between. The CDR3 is CASRTGTNTEAFF. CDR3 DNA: TGTGCCAGCAGGACAGGCACGAACACTGAAGCTTTCTTT.

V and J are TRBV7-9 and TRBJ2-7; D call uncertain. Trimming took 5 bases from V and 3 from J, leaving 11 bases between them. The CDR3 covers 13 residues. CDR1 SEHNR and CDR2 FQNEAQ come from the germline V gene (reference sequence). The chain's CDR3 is CASSGPSYYEQYF. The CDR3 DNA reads TGTGCCAGCAGCGGGCCCAGTTACTACGAGCAGTACTTC.

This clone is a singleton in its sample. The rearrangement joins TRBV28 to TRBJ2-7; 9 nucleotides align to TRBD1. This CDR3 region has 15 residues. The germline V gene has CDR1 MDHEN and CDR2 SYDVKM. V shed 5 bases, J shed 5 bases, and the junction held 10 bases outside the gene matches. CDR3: CASSPSGQGFDEQYF. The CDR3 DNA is TGTGCCAGCAGTCCCTCAGGACAGGGGTTCGACGAGCAGTACTTC.

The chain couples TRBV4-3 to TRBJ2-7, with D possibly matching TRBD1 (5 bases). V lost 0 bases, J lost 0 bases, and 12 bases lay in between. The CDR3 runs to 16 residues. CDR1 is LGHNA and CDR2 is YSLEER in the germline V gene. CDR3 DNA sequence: TGCGCCAGCAGCCAAGACTTCGCACAGGCCTCCTACGAGCAGTACTTC. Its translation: CASSQDFAQASYEQYF.

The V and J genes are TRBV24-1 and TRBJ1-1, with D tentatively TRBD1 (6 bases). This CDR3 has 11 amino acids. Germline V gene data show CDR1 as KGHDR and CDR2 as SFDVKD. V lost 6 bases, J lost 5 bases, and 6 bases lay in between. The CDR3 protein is CATSQGTEAFF. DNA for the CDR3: TGTGCCACCAGTCAGGGGACTGAAGCTTTCTTT.

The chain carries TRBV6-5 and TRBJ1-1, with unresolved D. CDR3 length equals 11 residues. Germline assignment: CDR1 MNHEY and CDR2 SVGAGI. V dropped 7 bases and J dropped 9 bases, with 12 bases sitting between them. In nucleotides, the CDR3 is TGTGCCAGCACTCAGACGGGTCAAGCTTTCTTT. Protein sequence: CASTQTGQAFF.

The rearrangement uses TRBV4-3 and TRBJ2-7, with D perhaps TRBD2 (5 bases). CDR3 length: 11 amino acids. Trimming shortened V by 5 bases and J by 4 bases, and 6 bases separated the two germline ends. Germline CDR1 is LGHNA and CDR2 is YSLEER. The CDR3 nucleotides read TGCGCCAGCAGCGAGGGATACGAGCAGTACTTC. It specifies CASSEGYEQYF.

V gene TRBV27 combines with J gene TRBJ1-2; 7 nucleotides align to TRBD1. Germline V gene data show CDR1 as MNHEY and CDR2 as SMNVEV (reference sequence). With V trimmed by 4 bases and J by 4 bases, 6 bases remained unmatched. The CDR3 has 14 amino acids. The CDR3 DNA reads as TGTGCCAGCAGTTCCTCCGACAGGGTCTATGGCTACACCTTC. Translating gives CASSSSDRVYGYTF.

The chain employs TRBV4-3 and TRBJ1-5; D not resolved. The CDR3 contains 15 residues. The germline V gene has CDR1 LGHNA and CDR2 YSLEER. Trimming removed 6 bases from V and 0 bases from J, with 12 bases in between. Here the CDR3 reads CASSYILDSNQPQHF. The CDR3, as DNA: TGCGCCAGCAGTTACATCCTAGATAGCAATCAGCCCCAGCATTTT.

The CDR3 loop reads CASKVGPSKPYEQYF. The CDR3 nucleotides read TGTGCCAGCAAAGTGGGGCCCTCAAAGCCCTACGAGCAGTACTTC. The chain carries TRBV21-1 and TRBJ2-7; the D call in the table, TRBD1, was not verified against the DNA. TRBV21-1 is termed a pseudogene. The CDR3 length is 15 residues.

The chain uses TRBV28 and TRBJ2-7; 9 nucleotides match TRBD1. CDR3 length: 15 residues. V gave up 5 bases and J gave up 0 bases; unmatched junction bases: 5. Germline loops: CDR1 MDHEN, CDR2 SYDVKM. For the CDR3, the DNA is TGTGCCAGCAGTACTCACAGGGGGCCCTCCTACGAGCAGTACTTC. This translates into CASSTHRGPSYEQYF.

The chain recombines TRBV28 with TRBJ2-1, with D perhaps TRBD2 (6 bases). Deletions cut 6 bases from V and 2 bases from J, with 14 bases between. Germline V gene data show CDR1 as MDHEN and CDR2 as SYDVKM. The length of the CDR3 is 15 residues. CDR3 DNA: TGTGCCAGCAGCTACGGGGGACTCACCTACAATGAGCAGTTCTTC. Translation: CASSYGGLTYNEQFF. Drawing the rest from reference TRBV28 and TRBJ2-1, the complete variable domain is DVKVTQSSRYLVKRTGEKVFLECVQDMDHENMFWYRQDPGLGLRLIYFSYDVKMKEKGDIPEGYSVSREKKERFSLILESASTNQTSMYLCASSYGGLTYNEQFFGPGTRLTVL.

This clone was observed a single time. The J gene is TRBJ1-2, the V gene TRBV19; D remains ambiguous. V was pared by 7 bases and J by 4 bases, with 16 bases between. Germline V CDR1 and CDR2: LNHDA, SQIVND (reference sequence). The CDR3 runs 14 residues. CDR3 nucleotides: TGTGCCAGTACCTCGACGGGGAACGGCTATGGCTACACCTTC. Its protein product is CASTSTGNGYGYTF.

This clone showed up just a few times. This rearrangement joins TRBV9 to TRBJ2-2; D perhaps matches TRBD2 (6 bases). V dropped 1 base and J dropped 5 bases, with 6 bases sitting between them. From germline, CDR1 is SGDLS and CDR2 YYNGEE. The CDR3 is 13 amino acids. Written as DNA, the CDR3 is TGTGCCAGCAGCGTACGGGGGACCGGGGAGCTGTTTTTT. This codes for CASSVRGTGELFF.

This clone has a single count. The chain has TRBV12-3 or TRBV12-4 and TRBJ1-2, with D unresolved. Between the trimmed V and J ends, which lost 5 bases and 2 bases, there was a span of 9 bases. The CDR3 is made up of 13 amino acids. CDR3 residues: CASSQSGNYGYTF. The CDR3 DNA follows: TGTGCCAGCAGTCAATCGGGGAACTATGGCTACACCTTC.

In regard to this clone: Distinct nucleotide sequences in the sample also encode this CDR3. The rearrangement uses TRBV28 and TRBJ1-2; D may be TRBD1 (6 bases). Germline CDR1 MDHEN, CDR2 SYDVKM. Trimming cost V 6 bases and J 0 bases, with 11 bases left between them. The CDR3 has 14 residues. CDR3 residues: CASSSGAPNYGYTF. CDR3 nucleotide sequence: TGTGCCAGCAGCTCAGGGGCCCCTAACTATGGCTACACCTTC.

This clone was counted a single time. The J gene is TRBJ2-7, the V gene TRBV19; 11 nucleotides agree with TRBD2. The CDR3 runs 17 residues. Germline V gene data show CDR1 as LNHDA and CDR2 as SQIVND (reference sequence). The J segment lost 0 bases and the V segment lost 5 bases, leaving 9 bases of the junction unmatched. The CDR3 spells CASSPGTSGGGSYEQYF. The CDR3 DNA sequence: TGTGCCAGTAGTCCGGGGACTAGCGGAGGTGGCTCCTACGAGCAGTACTTC.

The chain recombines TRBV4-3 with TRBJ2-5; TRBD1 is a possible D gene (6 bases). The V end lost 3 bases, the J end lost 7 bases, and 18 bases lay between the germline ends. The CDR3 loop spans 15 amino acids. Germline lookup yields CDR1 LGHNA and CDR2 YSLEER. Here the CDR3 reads CASSQGNDRIVTQYF. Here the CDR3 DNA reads TGCGCCAGCAGCCAGGGTAATGACAGGATAGTGACCCAGTACTTC.

The CDR3 loop reads CASSELAGPHEQYF. For the CDR3, the DNA is TGCGCCAGCAGTGAACTAGCGGGACCCCACGAGCAGTACTTC. The V gene is TRBV10-2, the J gene TRBJ2-7, with 10 positions matching TRBD2. Looked up from germline, CDR1 is WSHSY and CDR2 is SAAADI. V trimming: 3 bases; J trimming: 5 bases; junction bases outside the gene matches: 4. The CDR3 covers 14 residues.

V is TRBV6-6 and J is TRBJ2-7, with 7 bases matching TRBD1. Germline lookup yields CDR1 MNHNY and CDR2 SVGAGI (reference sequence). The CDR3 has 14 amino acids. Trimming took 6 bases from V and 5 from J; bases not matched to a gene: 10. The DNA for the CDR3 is TGTGCCAGCAGAAGCTCGGGACAGACCAACGAGCAGTACTTC. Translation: CASRSSGQTNEQYF.

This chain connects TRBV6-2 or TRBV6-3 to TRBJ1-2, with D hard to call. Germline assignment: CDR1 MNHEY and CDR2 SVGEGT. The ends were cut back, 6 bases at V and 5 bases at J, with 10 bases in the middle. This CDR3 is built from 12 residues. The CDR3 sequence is CASSHISYGYTF. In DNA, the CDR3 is TGTGCCAGCAGCCACATCTCTTATGGCTACACCTTC.